Listed below are T cell receptor beta chains from one sample, sequenced in a study of CD8 T cells in ankylosing spondylitis. Using its own MiXCR run on the 5' RACE reads, TCRdb lists one record per CDR3 protein. This sample yields 700,000 to 1,000,000 distinct CDR3 sequences, of which over 9.5% are seen a single time; about 0.5% belongs to the top ten. The specimen sequenced was blood, either unsorted or a sorted T cell fraction (not recorded which). These receptors were obtained from a male donor with ankylosing spondylitis. CDR3s include the opening cysteine and the closing phenylalanine or tryptophan. D genes are given only for firm matches. Clone size, where shown, is once, few, many, or a class for clones that have expanded.

TGCAGTGCGAGGGACAGGGGGCGCGGGGATACGCAGTATTTT | CSARDRGRGDTQYF | TRBV20-1 | few | TRBJ2-3 | TRBD1
TGTGCCAGCAGTTACTCACCGGGGACAGACGCAGTCTATGGCTACACCTTC | CASSYSPGTDAVYGYTF | TRBV6-2/TRBV6-3 | few | TRBJ1-2 | TRBD1
TGCAGTGCTAGAGATCCGACAGGCCTTGACGATACGCAGTATTTT | CSARDPTGLDDTQYF | TRBV20-1 | few | TRBJ2-3 | .
TGTGCCAGCAGTCACCGGGACAGGGATAAAGAGACCCAGTACTTC | CASSHRDRDKETQYF | TRBV12-3/TRBV12-4 | many | TRBJ2-5 | TRBD1
TGTGCCAGCAGCGTAGAGGCCAGGGCTAACACTGAAGCTTTCTTT | CASSVEARANTEAFF | TRBV9 | . | TRBJ1-1 | .
TGCAGTGTCCCGGGACTGGGGAACACTGAAGCTTTCTTT | CSVPGLGNTEAFF | TRBV20-1 | . | TRBJ1-1 | .
TGTGCCAGCAGTGGACTAGCGGGAAACATTCAGTACTTC | CASSGLAGNIQYF | TRBV2 | . | TRBJ2-4 | TRBD2
TGTGCCAGCAGTGAATACGAAGATACGCAGTATTTT | CASSEYEDTQYF | TRBV2 | . | TRBJ2-3 | .
TGCGCCAGCAGCTTGAGGCCCCGCTTTCGAGGGAGCGGGGAAGAGACCCAGTACTTC | CASSLRPRFRGSGEETQYF | TRBV5-1 | few | TRBJ2-5 | TRBD2
TGTGCCAGCAGCATTCGACTAGCGGCAGTCTACGAGCAGTACTTC | CASSIRLAAVYEQYF | TRBV7-2 | many | TRBJ2-7 | TRBD2
TGTGCCAGCAGCACCGGGACCGGGAACACTGAAGCTTTCTTT | CASSTGTGNTEAFF | TRBV7-9 | many | TRBJ1-1 | .
TGCAGTGCTAGCCGCCCAGGCCAGGGGACCTACAATGAGCAGTTCTTC | CSASRPGQGTYNEQFF | TRBV20-1 | . | TRBJ2-1 | .
TGCGCCAGCAGCTTATCAAGCGGGAAAGGGAATGAGCAGTTCTTC | CASSLSSGKGNEQFF | TRBV5-1 | few | TRBJ2-1 | TRBD2
TGCGCCAGCAGCTTGGTGGCTAGCAGAGGAGATACGCAGTATTTT | CASSLVASRGDTQYF | TRBV5-1 | . | TRBJ2-3 | .
TGTGCCATCAGGGCGGGTGAAAAACTGTTTTTT | CAIRAGEKLFF | TRBV10-3 | . | TRBJ1-4 | .
TGTGCCATCAGTGCTGCGGACAGACTTTTTCTTTTT | CAISAADRLFLF | TRBV10-3 | . | TRBJ1-4 | .
TGTGCCAGCAGGCCACGAGGGACTCTCACAACCTACGAGCAGTACTTC | CASRPRGTLTTYEQYF | TRBV7-2 | few | TRBJ2-7 | .
TGTGCCAGCAGTTTATCGACAGGAGGGCAGGCCCTCCACTTT | CASSLSTGGQALHF | TRBV27 | . | TRBJ1-6 | .
TGTGCCAGCTCCCGTCGGGAGTTAGGCTACACCTTC | CASSRRELGYTF | TRBV18 | . | TRBJ1-2 | .
TGTGCCAGCAGCGTAGGAGTCAAAGAGACCCAGTACTTC | CASSVGVKETQYF | TRBV9 | . | TRBJ2-5 | .
TGTGCCAGCAGTTGGGGACAGGGGGCTCTTCTCTGGGCCAACGTCCTGACTTTC | CASSWGQGALLWANVLTF | TRBV6-5 | . | TRBJ2-6 | TRBD1
TGTGCCATCAGTGATTGGGGGGGAGGGACTGAAGCTTTCTTT | CAISDWGGGTEAFF | TRBV10-3 | few | TRBJ1-1 | .
TGTGCCAGTAGTATCCGGGACAGGGGATACACCGGGGAGCTGTTTTTT | CASSIRDRGYTGELFF | TRBV19 | few | TRBJ2-2 | TRBD1
TGCGCCAGCAGCTTGGGGTTGGACACCCAAGAGACCCAGTACTTC | CASSLGLDTQETQYF | TRBV5-1 | few | TRBJ2-5 | .
TGTGCCAGCAGCCCCGACAGGGGGAGACCTTTAGTTCAATACTTC | CASSPDRGRPLVQYF | TRBV7-2 | few | TRBJ2-7 | TRBD1
TGCAGTGCCGAGAAGTGGGACAGTGAAAAACTGTTTTTT | CSAEKWDSEKLFF | TRBV20-1 | few | TRBJ1-4 | TRBD1
TGCAGTGCTAGCCCCCCCGGGAGGGAGACGCAGTATTTT | CSASPPGRETQYF | TRBV20-1 | few | TRBJ2-3 | TRBD2
TGTGCCAGCAGGGACAGGGGATATAGCAATCAGCCCCAGCATTTT | CASRDRGYSNQPQHF | TRBV12-3/TRBV12-4 | . | TRBJ1-5 | TRBD1
TGTGCCACCAGTGATCGGTGGCTGAGCTCCTACAATGAGCAGTTCTTC | CATSDRWLSSYNEQFF | TRBV24-1 | many | TRBJ2-1 | .
TGCGCCAGCAGCTTGGTGGCAGGGATCAACGAGCAGTACTTC | CASSLVAGINEQYF | TRBV5-1 | . | TRBJ2-7 | .
TGCTGTGCTCCCCGGGCGGGAGGCCTCACCGGGGAGCTGTTTTTT | CCAPRAGGLTGELFF | TRBV20-1 | . | TRBJ2-2 | TRBD2